This T cell receptor (beta chain) is drawn from a study of regulatory T cells in long-lasting Graves disease. Time point meaning: newly diagnosed GD, antithyroid drugs for less than 3 months. The TCR library was made from RNA that had been extracted from PBMCs in TRIzol. CDR3-region Arm-PCR and iRepertoire HTBI primers produced the TCR beta libraries. Per the study methods: Samples collectively showed around 56 TRBV and 14 TRBJ segments. TCRdb reprocessed the multiplex PCR reads via MiXCR and lists one record per CDR3 protein. The V and J calls shown here were made by TCRdb, not taken from the authors' results. The sample carries about 500,000 distinct CDR3 sequences, around 12% recorded once. Germline CDR1 SGHAT, CDR2 FQNNGV. V lost 1 base, J lost 5 bases, and 10 bases stayed unmatched. The CDR3 covers 16 residues. At least ten counts were recorded for this clonotype. This sample was also put to use in a study of T cells in Graves' hyperthyroidism and ophthalmopathy. That work states: Uncontrolled infection, other autoimmune disease, pregnancy or lactation led to exclusion. In the first-round RT-PCR of the TCR CDR3, the HTBI primer set was used. Ophthalmopathy prediction by the model preceded onset by a median roughly 6 months.

The sample was peripheral blood mononuclear cells (PBMCs), taken at new diagnosis, from a patient treated with antithyroid drugs. This chain links TRBV11-2 with TRBJ1-1, with 7 bases aligning to TRBD1. The TCR sequence derives from a young woman with Graves disease. This CDR3 is CASSLGSLQGGTEAFF. CDR3 in DNA: TGTGCCAGCAGCTTAGGGTCTCTGCAGGGGGGGACTGAAGCTTTCTTT.